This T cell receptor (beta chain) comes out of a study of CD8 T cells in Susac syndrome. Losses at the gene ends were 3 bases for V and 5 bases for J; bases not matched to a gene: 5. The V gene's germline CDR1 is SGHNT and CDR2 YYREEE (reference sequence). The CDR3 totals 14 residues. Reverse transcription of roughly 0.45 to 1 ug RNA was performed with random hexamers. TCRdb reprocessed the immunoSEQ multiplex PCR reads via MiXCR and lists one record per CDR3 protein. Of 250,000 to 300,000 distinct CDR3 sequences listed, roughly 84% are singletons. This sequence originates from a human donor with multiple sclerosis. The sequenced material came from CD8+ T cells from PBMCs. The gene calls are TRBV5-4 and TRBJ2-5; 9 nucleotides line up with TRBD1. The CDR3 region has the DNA TGTGCCAGCAGCTCACAGGGGGCCAGGGAGACCCAGTACTTC. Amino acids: CASSSQGARETQYF.